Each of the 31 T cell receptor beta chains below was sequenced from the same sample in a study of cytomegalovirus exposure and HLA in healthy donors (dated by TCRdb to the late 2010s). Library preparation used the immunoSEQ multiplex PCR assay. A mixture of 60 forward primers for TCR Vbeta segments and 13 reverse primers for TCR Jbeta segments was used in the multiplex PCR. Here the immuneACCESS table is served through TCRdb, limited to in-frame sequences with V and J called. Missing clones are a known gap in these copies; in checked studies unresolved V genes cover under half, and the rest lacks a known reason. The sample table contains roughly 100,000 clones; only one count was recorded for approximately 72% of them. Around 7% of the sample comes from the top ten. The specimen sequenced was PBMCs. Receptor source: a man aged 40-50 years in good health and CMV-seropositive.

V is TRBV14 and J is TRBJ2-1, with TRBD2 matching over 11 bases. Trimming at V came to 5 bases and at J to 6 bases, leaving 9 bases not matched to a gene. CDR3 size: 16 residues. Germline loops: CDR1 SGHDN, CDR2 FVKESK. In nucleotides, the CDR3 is TGTGCCAGCAGCTCCCTACTAGCGGGGGCGATCAATGAGCAGTTCTTC. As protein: CASSSLLAGAINEQFF.

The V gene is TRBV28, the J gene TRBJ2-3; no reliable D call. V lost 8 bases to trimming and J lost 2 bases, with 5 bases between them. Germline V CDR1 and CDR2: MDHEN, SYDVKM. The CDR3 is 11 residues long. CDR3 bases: TGTGCCAGCCTCCTCACAGATACGCAGTATTTT. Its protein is CASLLTDTQYF.

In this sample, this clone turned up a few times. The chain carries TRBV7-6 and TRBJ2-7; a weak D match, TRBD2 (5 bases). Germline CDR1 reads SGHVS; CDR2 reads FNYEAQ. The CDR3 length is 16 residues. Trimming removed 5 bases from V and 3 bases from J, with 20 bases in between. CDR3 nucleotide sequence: TGTGCCAGCAGCCCCCGAGGACTCAACCTTCACTACGAGCAGTACTTC. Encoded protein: CASSPRGLNLHYEQYF.

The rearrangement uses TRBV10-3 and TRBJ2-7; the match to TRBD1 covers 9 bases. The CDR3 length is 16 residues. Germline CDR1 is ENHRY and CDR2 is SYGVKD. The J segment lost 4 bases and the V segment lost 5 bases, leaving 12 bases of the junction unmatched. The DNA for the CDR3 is TGTGCCATCAGTAAGGGACAGGGAAGCCCGGGGTACGAGCAGTACTTC. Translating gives CAISKGQGSPGYEQYF.

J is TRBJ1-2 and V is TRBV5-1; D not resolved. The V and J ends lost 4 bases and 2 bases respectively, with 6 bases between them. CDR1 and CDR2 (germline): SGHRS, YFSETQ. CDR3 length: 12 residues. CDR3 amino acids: CASSDGNYGYTF. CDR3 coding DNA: TGCGCCAGCAGCGACGGGAACTATGGCTACACCTTC.

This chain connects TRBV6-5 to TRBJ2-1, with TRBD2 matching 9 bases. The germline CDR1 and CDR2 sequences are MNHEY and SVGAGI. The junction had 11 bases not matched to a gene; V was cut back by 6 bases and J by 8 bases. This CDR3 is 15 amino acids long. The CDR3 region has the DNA TGTGCCAGCAGCCGTCGGGCTAGCGGGGCCCATGAGCAGTTCTTC. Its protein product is CASSRRASGAHEQFF.

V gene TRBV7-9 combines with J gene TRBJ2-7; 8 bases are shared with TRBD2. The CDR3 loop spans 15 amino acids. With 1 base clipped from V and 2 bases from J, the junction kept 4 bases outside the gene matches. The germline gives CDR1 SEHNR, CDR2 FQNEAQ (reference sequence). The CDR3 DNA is TGTGCCAGCAGCTTAGATGTCGGGGGGGCCTACGAGCAGTACTTC. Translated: CASSLDVGGAYEQYF.

DNA of the CDR3: TGTGCCAGCAGTGATCGGCCGGGAAACACCGGGGAGCTGTTTTTT. Its protein is CASSDRPGNTGELFF. The chain links TRBV6-1 to TRBJ2-2, with a possible D match to TRBD2 (5 bases). V was pared by 3 bases and J by 2 bases, with 10 bases between. Germline V lookup: CDR1 MNHNS, CDR2 SASEGT. The CDR3 length is 15 residues.

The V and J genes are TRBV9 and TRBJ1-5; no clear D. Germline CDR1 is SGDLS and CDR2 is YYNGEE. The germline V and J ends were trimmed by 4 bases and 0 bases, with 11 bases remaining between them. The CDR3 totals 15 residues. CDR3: CASSPGTDSNQPQHF. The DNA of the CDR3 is TGTGCCAGCAGCCCAGGCACAGATAGCAATCAGCCCCAGCATTTT.

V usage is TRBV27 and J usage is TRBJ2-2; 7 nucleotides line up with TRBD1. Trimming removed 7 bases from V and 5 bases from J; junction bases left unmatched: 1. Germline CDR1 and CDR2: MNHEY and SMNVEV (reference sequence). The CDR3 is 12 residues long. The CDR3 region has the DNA TGTGCCAGCAACAGGGGAACCGGGGAGCTGTTTTTT. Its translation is CASNRGTGELFF.

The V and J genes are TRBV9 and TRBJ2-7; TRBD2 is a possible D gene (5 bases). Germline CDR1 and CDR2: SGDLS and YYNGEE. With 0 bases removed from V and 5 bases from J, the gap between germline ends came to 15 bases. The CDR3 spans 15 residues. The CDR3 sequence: CASSVEGDGVDEQYF. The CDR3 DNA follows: TGTGCCAGCAGCGTAGAAGGAGACGGGGTCGACGAGCAGTACTTC.

Here the CDR3 DNA reads TGTGCCAGCAGTTTTGGCAGTAATAGCAATCAGCCCCAGCATTTT. It specifies CASSFGSNSNQPQHF. The chain joins TRBV27 to TRBJ1-5; D unclear. CDR3 size: 15 residues. CDR1 is MNHEY, CDR2 SMNVEV, per germline (reference sequence). Trimming took off 3 bases at V and 0 bases at J, with 9 bases between the two ends.

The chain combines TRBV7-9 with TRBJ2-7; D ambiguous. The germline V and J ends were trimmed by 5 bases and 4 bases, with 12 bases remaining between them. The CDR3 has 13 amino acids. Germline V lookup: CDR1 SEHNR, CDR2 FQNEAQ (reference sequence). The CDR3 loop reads CASSPDTAYEQYF. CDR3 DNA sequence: TGTGCCAGCAGCCCAGACACGGCTTACGAGCAGTACTTC.

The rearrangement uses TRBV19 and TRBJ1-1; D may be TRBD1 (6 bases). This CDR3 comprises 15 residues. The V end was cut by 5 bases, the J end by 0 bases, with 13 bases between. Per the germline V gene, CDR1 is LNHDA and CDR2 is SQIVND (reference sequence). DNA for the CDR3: TGTGCCAGTAGTCAGGGGACGGAGATGAACACTGAAGCTTTCTTT. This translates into CASSQGTEMNTEAFF.

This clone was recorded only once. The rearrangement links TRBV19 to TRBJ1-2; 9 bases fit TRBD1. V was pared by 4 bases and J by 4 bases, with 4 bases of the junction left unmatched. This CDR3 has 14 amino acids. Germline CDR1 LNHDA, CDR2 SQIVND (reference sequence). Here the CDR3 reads CASSTGTGTYGYTF. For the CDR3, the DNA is TGTGCCAGTAGTACTGGGACAGGGACCTATGGCTACACCTTC.

DNA for the CDR3: TGCGCCAGCAGCCCGGGACTAGCAGCAACTGAGCAGTTCTTC. Translated, it gives CASSPGLAATEQFF. The chain couples TRBV5-1 to TRBJ2-1, with 9 bases matching TRBD2. The germline gives CDR1 SGHRS, CDR2 YFSETQ. The CDR3 sequence is 14 residues long. Trimming removed 4 bases from V and 9 bases from J; junction bases left unmatched: 8.

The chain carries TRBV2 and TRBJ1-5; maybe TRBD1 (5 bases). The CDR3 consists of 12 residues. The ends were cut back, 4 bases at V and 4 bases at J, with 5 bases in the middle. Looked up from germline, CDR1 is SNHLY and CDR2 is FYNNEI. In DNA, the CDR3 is TGTGCCAGCAGTGGACAGAATCAGCCCCAGCATTTT. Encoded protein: CASSGQNQPQHF.

The chain's CDR3 is CASSRGQGNNEQFF. For the CDR3, the DNA is TGTGCCAGCAGCCGGGGACAGGGGAACAATGAGCAGTTCTTC. V and J are TRBV9 and TRBJ2-1; 10 bases map to TRBD1. V was clipped by 4 bases and J by 5 bases; unmatched bases: 3. CDR1 is SGDLS, CDR2 YYNGEE, per germline. This CDR3 has 14 residues.

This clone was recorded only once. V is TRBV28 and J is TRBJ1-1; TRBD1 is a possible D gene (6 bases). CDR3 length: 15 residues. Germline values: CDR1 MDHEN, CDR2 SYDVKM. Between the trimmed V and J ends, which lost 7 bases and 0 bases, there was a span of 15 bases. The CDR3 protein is CASTLDGGVNTEAFF. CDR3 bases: TGTGCCAGCACCCTAGATGGGGGCGTGAACACTGAAGCTTTCTTT.

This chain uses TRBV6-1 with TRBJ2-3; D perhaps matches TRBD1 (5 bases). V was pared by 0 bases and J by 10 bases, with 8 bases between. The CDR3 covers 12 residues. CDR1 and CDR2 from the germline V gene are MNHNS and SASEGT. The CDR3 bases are TGTGCCAGCAGTGAAGCGCAGGGCGCGCAGTATTTT. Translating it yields CASSEAQGAQYF.

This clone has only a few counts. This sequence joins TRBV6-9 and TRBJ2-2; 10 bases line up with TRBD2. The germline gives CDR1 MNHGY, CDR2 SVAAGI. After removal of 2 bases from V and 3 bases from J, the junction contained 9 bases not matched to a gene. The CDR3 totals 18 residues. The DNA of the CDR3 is TGTGCCAGCAGTTATCAGCGGGAGGGCAATAGGTACACCGGGGAGCTGTTTTTT. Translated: CASSYQREGNRYTGELFF.

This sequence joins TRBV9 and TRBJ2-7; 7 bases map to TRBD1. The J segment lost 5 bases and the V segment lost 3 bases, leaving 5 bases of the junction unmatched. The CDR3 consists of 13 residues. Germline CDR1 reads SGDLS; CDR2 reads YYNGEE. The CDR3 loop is CASSGDSLDEQYF. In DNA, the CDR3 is TGTGCCAGCAGCGGGGACAGTCTCGACGAGCAGTACTTC.

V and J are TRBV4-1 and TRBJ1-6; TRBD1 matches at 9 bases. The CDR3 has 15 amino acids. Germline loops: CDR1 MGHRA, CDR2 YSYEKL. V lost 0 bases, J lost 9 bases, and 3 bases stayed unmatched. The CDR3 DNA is TGCGCCAGCAGCCAAGAACCGGGACAGGGTTCACCCCTCCACTTT. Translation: CASSQEPGQGSPLHF.

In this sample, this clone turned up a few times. The CDR3 DNA reads as TGTGCCAGTAGTATTCAGGGGAAGGGGATTTCACCCCTCCACTTT. Its protein is CASSIQGKGISPLHF. The V and J genes are TRBV19 and TRBJ1-6; a weak D match, TRBD1 (6 bases). There are 15 residues in the CDR3. Trimming cost V 3 bases and J 9 bases, with 15 bases left between them. Germline lookup yields CDR1 LNHDA and CDR2 SQIVND (reference sequence).

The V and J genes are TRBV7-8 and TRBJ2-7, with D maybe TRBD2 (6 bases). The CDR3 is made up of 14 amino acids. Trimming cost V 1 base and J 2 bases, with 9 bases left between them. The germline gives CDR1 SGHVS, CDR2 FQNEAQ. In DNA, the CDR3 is TGTGCCAGCAGCTTAGGAAGACTAGCCTACGAGCAGTACTTC. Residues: CASSLGRLAYEQYF. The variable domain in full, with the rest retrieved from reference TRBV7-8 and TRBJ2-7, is GAGVSQSPRYKVAKRGQDVALRCDPISGHVSLFWYQQALGQGPEFLTYFQNEAQLDKSGLPSDRFFAERPEGSVSTLKIQRTQQEDSAVYLCASSLGRLAYEQYFGPGTRLTVT.

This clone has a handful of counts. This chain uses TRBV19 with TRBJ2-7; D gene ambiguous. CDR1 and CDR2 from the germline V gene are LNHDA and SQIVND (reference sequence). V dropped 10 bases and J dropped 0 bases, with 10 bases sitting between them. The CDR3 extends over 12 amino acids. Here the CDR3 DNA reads TGTGCCACCCGAGGCAGCTCCTACGAGCAGTACTTC. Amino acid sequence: CATRGSSYEQYF.

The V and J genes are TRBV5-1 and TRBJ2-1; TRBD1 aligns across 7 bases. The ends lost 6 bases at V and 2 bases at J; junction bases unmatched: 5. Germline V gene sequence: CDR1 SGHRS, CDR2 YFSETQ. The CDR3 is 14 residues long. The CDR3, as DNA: TGCGCCAGCATGAAGGACAGGACCTACAATGAGCAGTTCTTC. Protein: CASMKDRTYNEQFF.

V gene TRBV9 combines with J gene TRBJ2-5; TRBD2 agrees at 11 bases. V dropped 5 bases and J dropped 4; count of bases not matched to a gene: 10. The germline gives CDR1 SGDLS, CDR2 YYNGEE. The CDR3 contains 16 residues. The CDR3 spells CASSPYLAGGAETQYF. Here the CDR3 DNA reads TGTGCCAGCAGTCCTTATTTAGCGGGGGGGGCAGAGACCCAGTACTTC.

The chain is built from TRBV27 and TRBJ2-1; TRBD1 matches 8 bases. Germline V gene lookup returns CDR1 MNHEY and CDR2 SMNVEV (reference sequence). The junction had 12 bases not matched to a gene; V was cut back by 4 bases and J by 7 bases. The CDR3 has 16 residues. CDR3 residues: CASSSRGQGSRNEQFF. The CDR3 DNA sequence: TGTGCCAGCAGTTCCAGAGGACAGGGATCGCGGAATGAGCAGTTCTTC.

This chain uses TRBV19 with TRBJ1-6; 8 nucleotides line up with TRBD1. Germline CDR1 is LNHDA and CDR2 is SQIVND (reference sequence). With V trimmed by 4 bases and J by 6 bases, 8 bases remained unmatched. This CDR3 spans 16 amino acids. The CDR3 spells CASSTRQGPSNSPLHF. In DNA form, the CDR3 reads TGTGCCAGTAGTACCAGACAGGGGCCAAGTAATTCACCCCTCCACTTT.

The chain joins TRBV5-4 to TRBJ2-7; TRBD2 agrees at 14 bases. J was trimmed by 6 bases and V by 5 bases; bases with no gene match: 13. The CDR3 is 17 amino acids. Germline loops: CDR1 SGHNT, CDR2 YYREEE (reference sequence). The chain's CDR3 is CASSRPGLAGVISEQYF. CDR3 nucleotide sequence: TGTGCCAGCAGTCGTCCGGGACTAGCGGGAGTTATCAGCGAGCAGTACTTC.